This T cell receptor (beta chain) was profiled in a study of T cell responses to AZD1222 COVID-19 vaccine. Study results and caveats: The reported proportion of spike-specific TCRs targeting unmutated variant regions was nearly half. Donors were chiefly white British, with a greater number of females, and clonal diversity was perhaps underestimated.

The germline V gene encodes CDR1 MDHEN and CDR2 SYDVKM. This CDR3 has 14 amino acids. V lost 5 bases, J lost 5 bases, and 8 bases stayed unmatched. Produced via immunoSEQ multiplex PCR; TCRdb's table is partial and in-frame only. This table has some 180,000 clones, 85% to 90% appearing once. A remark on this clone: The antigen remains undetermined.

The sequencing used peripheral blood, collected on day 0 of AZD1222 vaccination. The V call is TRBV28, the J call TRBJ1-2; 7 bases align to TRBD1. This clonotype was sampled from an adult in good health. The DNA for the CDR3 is TGTGCCAGCAGTACGGGACAGTATATTTATGGCTACACCTTC. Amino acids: CASSTGQYIYGYTF.